This TCR beta chain was captured in a study of CD8+ T cells in alopecia areata. Across the study: At a dose of 5 to 10 mg twice daily, oral tofacitinib was given to treated patients. Study conclusions and caveats: Across lesional scalp, and particularly alopecia totalis/universalis, clonality surpassed that of normal scalp. Patients showed less clear TCR sequence sharing than mice, possibly partly because of HLA diversity.

CDR1 LNHNV and CDR2 YYDKDF come from the germline V gene (reference sequence). V was shortened by 0 bases and J by 5 bases, with 10 bases between the two germline ends. The CDR3 has 14 residues. Alopecia areata patients gave lesional scalp punch biopsies and peripheral blood samples. cDNA serving as the sequencing template came from extracted, reverse transcribed RNA. TCRdb's table, derived via immunoSEQ multiplex PCR, lists solely in-frame clones and lacks some. The repertoire holds 150,000 to 200,000 clones, with roughly 66% as singletons. Regarding this clone: Its antigen is currently unknown.

The J gene is TRBJ2-5, the V gene TRBV15, with D perhaps matching TRBD1 (5 bases). The clonotype originates from a human donor with alopecia areata. The sequencing used CD8+ T cells sorted from blood, collected at week 0. The CDR3 protein is CATSRDQQVETQYF. For the CDR3, the DNA is TGTGCCACCAGCAGAGATCAACAGGTTGAGACCCAGTACTTC. The variable domain in full, with the rest retrieved from reference TRBV15 and TRBJ2-5, is DAMVIQNPRYQVTQFGKPVTLSCSQTLNHNVMYWYQQKSSQAPKLLFHYYDKDFNNEADTPDNFQSRRPNTSFCFLDIRSPGLGDTAMYLCATSRDQQVETQYFGPGTRLLVL.